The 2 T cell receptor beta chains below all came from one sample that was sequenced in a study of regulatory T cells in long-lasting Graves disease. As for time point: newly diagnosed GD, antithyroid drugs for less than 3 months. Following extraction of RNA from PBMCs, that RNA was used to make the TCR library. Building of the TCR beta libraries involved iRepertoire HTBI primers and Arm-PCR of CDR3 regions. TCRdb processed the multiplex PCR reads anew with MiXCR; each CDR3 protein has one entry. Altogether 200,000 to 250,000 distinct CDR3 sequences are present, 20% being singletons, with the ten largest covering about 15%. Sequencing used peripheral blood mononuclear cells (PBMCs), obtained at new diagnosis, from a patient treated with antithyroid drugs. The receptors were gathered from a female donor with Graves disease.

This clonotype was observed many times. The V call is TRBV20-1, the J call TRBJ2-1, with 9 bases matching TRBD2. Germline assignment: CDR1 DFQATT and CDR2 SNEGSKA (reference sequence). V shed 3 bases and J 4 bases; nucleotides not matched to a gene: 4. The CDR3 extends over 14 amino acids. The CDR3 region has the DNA TGCAGTGCTAGGGCTAGCGGGATGTACAATGAGCAGTTCTTC. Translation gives CSARASGMYNEQFF.

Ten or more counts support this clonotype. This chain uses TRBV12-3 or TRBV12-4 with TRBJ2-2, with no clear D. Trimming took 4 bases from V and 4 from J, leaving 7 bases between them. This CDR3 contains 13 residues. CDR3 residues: CASSSYGTGELFF. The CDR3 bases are TGTGCCAGCAGTTCCTACGGCACCGGGGAGCTGTTTTTT.